Here is one T cell receptor beta chain with its context. The data belong to a study of CD8 T cells in Susac syndrome. The CDR3 extends over 15 amino acids. Trimming left V 3 bases short and J 2 bases short, with 11 bases between. From germline, CDR1 is MRHNA and CDR2 SNTAGT. The multiple sclerosis controls comprised treatment-naive patients whose relapsing-remitting disease was stable or active. RNA in amounts of about 0.5 to 1 ug was reverse transcribed with random hexamers. Each CDR3 protein is one row after TCRdb ran MiXCR on the immunoSEQ multiplex PCR reads. The sample lists about 200,000 distinct CDR3 sequences; about 95% were seen once.

The clonotype was recovered from a human donor with multiple sclerosis. The rearrangement joins TRBV6-4 to TRBJ2-1, with D uncertain. The sequenced sample was CD4+ T cells from PBMCs. The CDR3 protein is CASSEGAVAYNEQFF. CDR3 DNA: TGTGCCAGCAGTGAGGGCGCAGTCGCCTACAATGAGCAGTTCTTC.